Presented here are 18 T cell receptor beta chains from one specimen sequenced in a study of T cells in Graves' hyperthyroidism and ophthalmopathy. The CDR3 regions of TCR beta were amplified from RNA transcripts. During a first-round RT-PCR of the TCR CDR3, the HTBI primer set was used. TCRdb used MiXCR to reprocess the multiplex PCR reads, holding one entry per CDR3 protein. The repertoire has 550,000 to 600,000 distinct CDR3 sequences, approximately 15% of them found once; the top ten carry about 6.6%. The sample taken for sequencing was blood. These receptors were taken from a woman between 18 and 29 years old with Graves' ophthalmopathy.

This clonotype was counted between two and nine times. The V gene is TRBV5-1, the J gene TRBJ1-2; 10 bases are a match to TRBD1. The ends lost 3 bases at V and 4 bases at J; junction bases unmatched: 6. This CDR3 region has 15 residues. From germline, CDR1 is SGHRS and CDR2 YFSETQ. This CDR3 is CASSWGTGVFYGYTF. The CDR3 coding sequence is TGCGCCAGCAGCTGGGGGACAGGGGTTTTCTATGGCTACACCTTC.

This clonotype was picked up a small number of times. The V call is TRBV5-6, the J call TRBJ2-1; 7 bases agree with TRBD1. The length of the CDR3 is 17 residues. V dropped 4 bases and J dropped 3; count of bases not matched to a gene: 13. Germline V gives CDR1 SGHDT, CDR2 YYEEEE. The CDR3 is CASSGYRYGTDYNEQFF. The CDR3 DNA sequence: TGTGCCAGCAGCGGATATAGGTATGGGACAGACTACAATGAGCAGTTCTTC.

This sequence joins TRBV9 and TRBJ2-5; TRBD1 matches 7 bases. Germline values: CDR1 SGDLS, CDR2 YYNGEE. Trimming took 0 bases from V and 7 from J; bases not matched to a gene: 6. The CDR3 length is 14 residues. CDR3 bases: TGTGCCAGCAGCGTAGAACAGGGGTTAGCGACCCAGTACTTC. This translates into CASSVEQGLATQYF.

This clonotype occurred many times. The chain joins TRBV28 to TRBJ1-6; D call uncertain. The CDR3 extends over 14 amino acids. The germline CDR1 and CDR2 sequences are MDHEN and SYDVKM. The V and J ends lost 2 bases and 7 bases respectively, with 9 bases between them. CDR3 DNA: TGTGCCAGCAGTTTAAGCGGGTCCAATTCACCCCTCCACTTT. This translates into CASSLSGSNSPLHF.

This clonotype was detected many times. V and J are TRBV29-1 and TRBJ2-1; D is undetermined. Trimming cost V 4 bases and J 2 bases, with 15 bases left between them. Looked up from germline, CDR1 is SQVTM and CDR2 is ANQGSEA. The CDR3 totals 15 residues. The CDR3 bases are TGCAGCGTTGTAGAAGTAAAGGGTCCCTACAATGAGCAGTTCTTC. It encodes CSVVEVKGPYNEQFF.

The chain has TRBV19 and TRBJ1-1; tentatively, D is TRBD1 (6 bases). V lost 3 bases and J lost 0, with 20 bases in between. The length of the CDR3 is 18 residues. From germline, CDR1 is LNHDA and CDR2 SQIVND (reference sequence). CDR3 sequence reads: CASSIMGGLSPMNTEAFF. In nucleotides, the CDR3 is TGTGCCAGTAGTATTATGGGGGGCCTTAGTCCCATGAACACTGAAGCTTTCTTT.

The chain employs TRBV7-3 and TRBJ2-2; tentative D call: TRBD1 (6 bases). The CDR3 consists of 14 residues. V gave up 6 bases and J gave up 7 bases, with 15 bases separating them. The germline V gene has CDR1 SGHTA and CDR2 FQGTGA. As DNA, the CDR3 is TGTGCCAGCAGTTTTACAGGGATTTTCGGGGAGCTGTTTTTT. This codes for CASSFTGIFGELFF.

The table lists this clonotype with a few counts. J is TRBJ1-4 and V is TRBV5-1; TRBD1 aligns across 8 bases. V lost 4 bases to trimming and J lost 6 bases; unmatched junction nucleotides: 11. The CDR3 consists of 16 residues. Germline CDR1 and CDR2: SGHRS and YFSETQ. CDR3 loop: CASSSAAGQDYEKLFF. CDR3 bases: TGCGCCAGCAGCAGTGCAGCGGGACAGGACTATGAAAAACTGTTTTTT.

This clonotype was found many times. The genes are TRBV2 and TRBJ2-7; D remains ambiguous. Trimming left V 8 bases short and J 2 bases short, with 13 bases between. Germline V CDR1 and CDR2: SNHLY, FYNNEI. The CDR3 length is 13 residues. CDR3 loop: CASDAKDTYEQYF. The CDR3 DNA follows: TGTGCCAGCGACGCAAAGGATACCTACGAGCAGTACTTC.

This clonotype was picked up many times. This chain connects TRBV14 to TRBJ2-1, with D uncertain. The CDR3 has 13 amino acids. CDR1 is SGHDN, CDR2 FVKESK, per germline. Trimming took off 0 bases at V and 12 bases at J, with 12 bases between the two ends. The DNA for the CDR3 is TGTGCCAGCAGCCAAGATACAGTGTATCGGCAGTTCTTC. It codes for CASSQDTVYRQFF.

The genes are TRBV9 and TRBJ1-2; D gene ambiguous. Germline V gene data show CDR1 as SGDLS and CDR2 as YYNGEE. CDR3 length equals 15 residues. Deletions cut 0 bases from V and 2 bases from J, with 11 bases between. The CDR3 loop is CASSVGRHNNYGYTF. The DNA of the CDR3 is TGTGCCAGCAGCGTAGGGCGGCATAACAACTATGGCTACACCTTC.

To note about this clonotype: One junction end disagrees with the germline gene, perhaps due to a read error. The chain recombines TRBV19 with TRBJ2-5; no clear D gene. Germline V gene lookup returns CDR1 LNHDA and CDR2 SQIVND (reference sequence). CDR3 length: 14 residues. CDR3 nucleotide sequence: TGTGCCAGTAGTAAAGTGGAATTGAAAGAGGCCCAGTACTTC. Protein: CASSKVELKEAQYF.

The V and J genes are TRBV19 and TRBJ1-5; 9 nucleotides match TRBD1. The junction had 3 bases not matched to a gene; V was cut back by 1 base and J by 5 bases. The CDR3 sequence is 15 residues long. The V gene's germline CDR1 is LNHDA and CDR2 SQIVND (reference sequence). The DNA of the CDR3 is TGTGCCAGTAGTATAGGGGACAGGGCGCATCAGCCCCAGCATTTT. Translated: CASSIGDRAHQPQHF.

This clonotype was found once. At one end the junction does not follow the germline gene, possibly because of a read error. This chain connects TRBV28 to TRBJ1-2; TRBD1 agrees at 8 bases. Germline-derived CDR1 and CDR2 are MDHEN and SYDVKM. This CDR3 spans 14 amino acids. The CDR3 nucleotides are TGTGCCAGCAGCCTTGGGACAGGCCTCTATGACTACACCTTC. Translation gives CASSLGTGLYDYTF.

This clonotype has at least ten counts. The V gene is TRBV2, the J gene TRBJ1-3; TRBD1 aligns across 8 bases. Germline lookup yields CDR1 SNHLY and CDR2 FYNNEI. This CDR3 has 15 residues. V lost 3 bases to trimming and J lost 4 bases; unmatched junction nucleotides: 5. CDR3 coding DNA: TGTGCCAGCAGTGAGGGGACAGGATGGGGAAACACCATATATTTT. It specifies CASSEGTGWGNTIYF.

In this sample, this clonotype turned up a few times. The genes are TRBV28 and TRBJ2-1; D is undetermined. V lost 5 bases to trimming and J lost 1 base, with 18 bases between them. The CDR3 extends over 17 amino acids. The germline V gene encodes CDR1 MDHEN and CDR2 SYDVKM. The DNA of the CDR3 is TGTGCCAGCAGTGCCTTAGGCCACCCGAGATCCTACAATGAGCAGTTCTTC. Residues: CASSALGHPRSYNEQFF.

The chain carries TRBV18 and TRBJ1-1; D is unclear. The V end was cut by 0 bases, the J end by 7 bases, with 12 bases between. CDR3 size: 14 residues. Germline V lookup: CDR1 KGHSH, CDR2 LQKENI. CDR3 nucleotide sequence: TGTGCCAGCTCACCACCCGGCGGAGCGGGTGAAGCTTTCTTT. The encoded protein is CASSPPGGAGEAFF. Based on the CDR3 plus reference TRBV18 and TRBJ1-1, the full variable domain is NAGVMQNPRHLVRRRGQEARLRCSPMKGHSHVYWYRQLPEEGLKFMVYLQKENIIDESGMPKERFSAEFPKEGPSILRIQQVVRGDSAAYFCASSPPGGAGEAFFGQGTRLTVV.

This clonotype was found a few times. The CDR3 here is CASRSVLADNEQFF. The CDR3 DNA reads TGTGCCAGCAGGTCGGTCCTAGCCGACAATGAGCAGTTCTTC. This chain joins TRBV7-9 and TRBJ2-1; maybe TRBD2 (5 bases). This CDR3 region has 14 residues. Trimming removed 6 bases at V and 5 bases at J, with 14 bases between. CDR1 and CDR2 (germline): SEHNR, FQNEAQ (reference sequence).